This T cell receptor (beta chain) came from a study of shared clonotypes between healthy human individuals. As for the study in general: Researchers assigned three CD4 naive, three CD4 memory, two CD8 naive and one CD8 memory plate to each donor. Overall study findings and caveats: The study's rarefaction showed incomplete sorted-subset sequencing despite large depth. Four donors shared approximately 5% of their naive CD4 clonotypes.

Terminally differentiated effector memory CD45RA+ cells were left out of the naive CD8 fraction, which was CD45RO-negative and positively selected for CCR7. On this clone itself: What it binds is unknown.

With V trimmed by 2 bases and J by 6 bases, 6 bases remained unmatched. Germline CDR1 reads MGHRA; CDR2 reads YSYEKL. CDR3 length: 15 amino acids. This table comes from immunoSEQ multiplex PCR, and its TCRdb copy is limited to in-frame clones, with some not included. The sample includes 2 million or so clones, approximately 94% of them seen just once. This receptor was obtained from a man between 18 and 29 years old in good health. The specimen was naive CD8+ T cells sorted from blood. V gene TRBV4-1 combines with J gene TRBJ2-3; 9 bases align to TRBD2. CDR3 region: CASSQRLAARDTQYF. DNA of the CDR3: TGCGCCAGCAGCCAACGACTAGCGGCTCGCGATACGCAGTATTTT.